These 18 T cell receptor beta chains were all obtained from the same sample, sequenced in a study of CD8 T cells in Susac syndrome. Reverse transcription of roughly 0.5 to 1 ug RNA was performed with random hexamers. TCRdb redid the calling of the immunoSEQ multiplex PCR reads with MiXCR, one entry per CDR3 protein. This table holds around 200,000 distinct CDR3 sequences, roughly 94% found once. The specimen was CD4+ T cells from PBMCs. These receptors came from a human donor with Susac syndrome.

This chain joins TRBV20-1 and TRBJ2-1, with 11 bases that match TRBD2. CDR1 and CDR2 from the germline V gene are DFQATT and SNEGSKA (reference sequence). The CDR3 is made up of 17 amino acids. J was trimmed by 5 bases and V by 1 base; bases with no gene match: 10. CDR3 region: CSARVPTGTSGNNEQFF. CDR3 DNA sequence: TGCAGTGCTAGAGTGCCAACCGGGACTAGCGGCAACAATGAGCAGTTCTTC.

The chain carries TRBV15 and TRBJ1-1; D gene ambiguous. CDR3 size: 14 residues. V was clipped by 0 bases and J by 2 bases, with 7 bases between them. Looked up from germline, CDR1 is LNHNV and CDR2 is YYDKDF (reference sequence). For the CDR3, the DNA is TGTGCCACCAGCAGAGATCGGGGTAACACTGAAGCTTTCTTT. Protein sequence: CATSRDRGNTEAFF.

This chain links TRBV20-1 with TRBJ1-5; 9 bases line up with TRBD1. The V gene end was trimmed by 1 base and the J gene end by 4 bases; junction bases not matched to a gene: 5. The length of the CDR3 is 15 residues. Germline loops: CDR1 DFQATT, CDR2 SNEGSKA (reference sequence). CDR3 residues: CSARAVGTGNQPQHF. The CDR3, as DNA: TGCAGTGCTAGAGCCGTCGGGACAGGGAATCAGCCCCAGCATTTT.

This clonotype was seen a single time. V gene TRBV19 combines with J gene TRBJ1-4; D is uncertain. V was trimmed by 5 bases and J by 9 bases, leaving 13 bases between them. The germline V gene has CDR1 LNHDA and CDR2 SQIVND (reference sequence). The CDR3 is made up of 13 amino acids. CDR3 coding DNA: TGTGCCAGTAGTTCCACCGGGATCAAAAAACTGTTTTTT. Amino acids: CASSSTGIKKLFF.

The V gene is TRBV12-3 or TRBV12-4, the J gene TRBJ2-1; 9 nucleotides match TRBD2. The CDR3 covers 14 residues. Germline trimming cut 11 bases from V and 4 bases from J; bases unmatched to any gene: 9. CDR3 sequence: CAWRAGGPYNEQFF. The CDR3, as DNA: TGTGCCTGGAGGGCGGGAGGGCCTTACAATGAGCAGTTCTTC.

This chain links TRBV15 with TRBJ2-3, with unresolved D. This CDR3 is 15 amino acids long. Deletions cut 0 bases from V and 7 bases from J, with 14 bases between. Germline CDR1 and CDR2: LNHNV and YYDKDF (reference sequence). This CDR3 reads CATSRDLGSPHTQYF. The CDR3 region has the DNA TGTGCCACCAGCAGAGATCTTGGTAGCCCCCATACGCAGTATTTT.

The genes are TRBV5-1 and TRBJ2-3, with 13 bases lining up with TRBD2. The CDR3 extends over 17 amino acids. Unmatched junction bases numbered 6, after V lost 4 bases and J lost 1 base. Germline CDR1 reads SGHRS; CDR2 reads YFSETQ. The CDR3 sequence is CASSPSGLAGRTDTQYF. In nucleotides, the CDR3 is TGCGCCAGCAGCCCATCGGGACTAGCGGGGCGCACAGATACGCAGTATTTT.

The genes are TRBV5-1 and TRBJ2-1; D might be TRBD2 (5 bases). Trimming stripped 1 base from V and 8 bases from J, with 16 bases between. CDR1 SGHRS and CDR2 YFSETQ come from the germline V gene. The CDR3 totals 15 residues. In nucleotides, the CDR3 is TGCGCCAGCAGCTTGCGGCGGGCGGACGTCGATGAGCAGTTCTTC. It translates to CASSLRRADVDEQFF.

This rearrangement joins TRBV29-1 to TRBJ1-1; D not certain. Looked up from germline, CDR1 is SQVTM and CDR2 is ANQGSEA. This CDR3 spans 12 amino acids. CDR3 residues: CRATESNTEAFF. As DNA, the CDR3 is TGCAGGGCTACAGAATCGAACACTGAAGCTTTCTTT. The full variable domain, in which reference TRBV29-1 and TRBJ1-1 provide the parts outside the CDR3, is SAVISQKPSRDICQRGTSLTIQCQVDSQVTMMFWYRQQPGQSLTLIATANQGSEATYESGFVIDKFPISRPNLTFSTLTVSNMSPEDSSIYLCRATESNTEAFFGQGTRLTVV.

The CDR3: CAHLTRWEGYGYTF. As DNA, the CDR3 is TGTGCCCATCTTACCCGGTGGGAGGGTTATGGCTACACCTTC. The chain joins TRBV6-5 to TRBJ1-2; D is undetermined. Trimming left V 11 bases short and J 5 bases short, with 21 bases between. The CDR3 is made up of 14 amino acids. In germline, CDR1 is MNHEY, CDR2 SVGAGI.

The chain recombines TRBV2 with TRBJ1-2; D unclear. Germline assignment: CDR1 SNHLY and CDR2 FYNNEI. V lost 8 bases to trimming and J lost 3 bases, with 10 bases between them. The CDR3 runs 12 residues. The DNA of the CDR3 is TGTGCCAGCGGGGTTTCAGACTATGGCTACACCTTC. Protein sequence: CASGVSDYGYTF.

This chain uses TRBV14 with TRBJ2-4; 16 nucleotides line up with TRBD2. Trimming cost V 4 bases and J 7 bases; bases outside gene matches: 10. The CDR3 contains 18 residues. Per the germline V gene, CDR1 is SGHDN and CDR2 is FVKESK. Here the CDR3 DNA reads TGTGCCAGCAGCCTGGGACTAGCGGGAGGGCCTGAGAAGAACATTCAGTACTTC. Encoded protein: CASSLGLAGGPEKNIQYF.

V gene TRBV11-2 combines with J gene TRBJ2-1; TRBD2 matches at 11 bases. The CDR3 runs to 15 residues. V was clipped by 5 bases and J by 3 bases; unmatched bases: 3. Germline V gene sequence: CDR1 SGHAT, CDR2 FQNNGV. This CDR3 is CASSPSGGFYNEQFF. The CDR3 DNA follows: TGTGCCAGCAGCCCTAGCGGGGGGTTCTACAATGAGCAGTTCTTC.

V gene TRBV19 combines with J gene TRBJ1-2; 7 nucleotides align to TRBD1. Germline CDR1 LNHDA, CDR2 SQIVND (reference sequence). With 3 bases clipped from V and 1 base from J, the junction kept 5 bases outside the gene matches. The CDR3 runs 15 residues. As DNA, the CDR3 is TGTGCCAGTAGTATTCCGGGACAGCTTAACTATGGCTACACCTTC. Translated: CASSIPGQLNYGYTF.

The genes are TRBV12-3 or TRBV12-4 and TRBJ2-2; TRBD2 matches at 7 bases. V was clipped by 1 base and J by 4 bases; unmatched bases: 3. This CDR3 is built from 15 residues. The CDR3 DNA reads as TGTGCCAGCAGTTTAGGCGGGAGCGGCACCGGGGAGCTGTTTTTT. It codes for CASSLGGSGTGELFF.

This chain links TRBV4-1 with TRBJ2-3; 9 bases map to TRBD1. J was trimmed by 1 base and V by 4 bases; bases with no gene match: 6. CDR1 and CDR2 (germline): MGHRA, YSYEKL. The CDR3 spans 16 residues. In DNA form, the CDR3 reads TGCGCCAGCAGCCCCGGACAGGGGTTACGCACAGATACGCAGTATTTT. This translates into CASSPGQGLRTDTQYF.

The V gene is TRBV7-2, the J gene TRBJ1-4, with TRBD1 identical over 8 bases. V shed 4 bases, J shed 8 bases, and the junction held 9 bases outside the gene matches. The germline CDR1 and CDR2 sequences are SGHTA and FQGNSA. This CDR3 comprises 15 residues. The CDR3 coding sequence is TGTGCCAGCAGCTCCACGGGACAGGCGTACGAAAAACTGTTTTTT. It encodes CASSSTGQAYEKLFF.

The gene calls are TRBV5-6 and TRBJ1-2; a weak D match, TRBD1 (6 bases). The germline V and J ends were trimmed by 0 bases and 2 bases, with 11 bases remaining between them. Germline V gene sequence: CDR1 SGHDT, CDR2 YYEEEE. The CDR3 is made up of 15 amino acids. The chain's CDR3 is CASSLDPQGNYGYTF. The CDR3, as DNA: TGTGCCAGCAGCTTGGACCCACAGGGAAACTATGGCTACACCTTC.